This passage covers 20 T cell receptor beta chains from one sample sequenced in a study of T cells in Graves' hyperthyroidism and ophthalmopathy. What was amplified from RNA transcripts were TCR beta CDR3 regions. An initial round of RT-PCR targeting the TCR CDR3 relied on the HTBI primer set. TCRdb recomputed calls from the multiplex PCR reads with MiXCR, one row per CDR3 protein. The sample consists of 250,000 or so distinct CDR3 sequences, 15% of them appearing once. The sequenced sample consisted of blood. The receptors originated from a woman in her forties or fifties with Graves' hyperthyroidism that later progressed to Graves' ophthalmopathy.

There are many counts of this clonotype. The chain couples TRBV2 to TRBJ2-1, with 7 bases fitting TRBD2. CDR1 and CDR2 (germline): SNHLY, FYNNEI. V trimming: 6 bases; J trimming: 9 bases; junction bases outside the gene matches: 17. This CDR3 contains 16 residues. The CDR3 reads CASSVLGGSIGSEQFF. The CDR3 bases are TGTGCCAGCAGCGTACTTGGCGGGAGTATAGGTAGTGAGCAGTTCTTC.

This clonotype was detected a few times. The rearrangement links TRBV18 to TRBJ1-4; the match to TRBD1 covers 7 bases. V trimming: 3 bases; J trimming: 7 bases; junction bases outside the gene matches: 8. The CDR3 is 15 amino acids. Germline V gene data show CDR1 as KGHSH and CDR2 as LQKENI. The CDR3 loop is CASSPNRDSLEKLFF. In DNA, the CDR3 is TGTGCCAGCTCACCTAACCGGGACAGTCTTGAAAAACTGTTTTTT.

This clonotype showed up many times. The chain has TRBV3-1 and TRBJ1-2, with D perhaps matching TRBD1 (5 bases). Deletions cut 8 bases from V and 4 bases from J, with 17 bases between. Germline CDR1 LGHDT, CDR2 YNNKEL (reference sequence). The CDR3 spans 14 residues. The CDR3 DNA reads as TGTGCCAGCGATGGTGGCCGGGGCCTCTATGGCTACACCTTC. This gives the protein CASDGGRGLYGYTF.

This clonotype has a count of ten or more. The chain uses TRBV6-2 or TRBV6-3 and TRBJ2-7; 9 nucleotides line up with TRBD2. CDR1 is MNHEY and CDR2 is SVGEGT in the germline V gene. Trimming cost V 0 bases and J 7 bases; bases outside gene matches: 13. The CDR3 runs 17 residues. The CDR3 loop is CASSYSNAFAGGREQYF. CDR3 nucleotides: TGTGCCAGCAGTTACTCGAACGCCTTCGCGGGAGGGCGGGAGCAGTACTTC.

This sequence joins TRBV4-1 and TRBJ2-5; no clear D gene. The ends were cut back, 1 base at V and 1 base at J, with 10 bases in the middle. CDR1 MGHRA and CDR2 YSYEKL come from the germline V gene. The CDR3 runs 15 residues. In DNA form, the CDR3 reads TGCGCCAGCAGCCAAGTCCTAGGCCCCCAAGAGACCCAGTACTTC. Its translation is CASSQVLGPQETQYF.

This clonotype turned up a few times. DNA of the CDR3: TGTGCCAGCAGCCAAGCGGCTAGCGGTTCCTACAATGAGCAGTTCTTC. Encoded protein: CASSQAASGSYNEQFF. The rearrangement joins TRBV3-1 to TRBJ2-1; 7 bases map to TRBD2. From germline, CDR1 is LGHDT and CDR2 YNNKEL (reference sequence). The CDR3 runs 16 residues. V was pared by 1 base and J by 1 base, with 4 bases of the junction left unmatched.

In the case of this clonotype: A much larger clone lies one base from this, so it may be a read error. The CDR3 sequence: CSAPFWTSTYTQYF. CDR3 nucleotide sequence: TGCAGTGCTCCATTTTGGACTAGCACATATACGCAGTATTTT. The chain combines TRBV20-1 with TRBJ2-3; 8 nucleotides agree with TRBD2. Germline lookup yields CDR1 DFQATT and CDR2 SNEGSKA (reference sequence). The CDR3 covers 14 residues.

The table lists this clonotype with a few counts. A read error may be the cause here, since a much bigger clone is one base away. The chain employs TRBV29-1 and TRBJ1-1; D is ambiguous. V lost 4 bases to trimming and J lost 3 bases, with 15 bases between them. There are 14 residues in the CDR3. Germline loops: CDR1 SQVTM, CDR2 ANQGSEA. For the CDR3, the DNA is TGCAGCGTTGTTAGGGTCCTGGTGGACACTGAAGCTTTCTTT. This codes for CSVVRVLVDTEAFF.

This clonotype was seen a few times. The chain links TRBV9 to TRBJ1-1, with D hard to call. Germline V gene lookup returns CDR1 SGDLS and CDR2 YYNGEE. The CDR3 has 14 residues. Trimming removed 0 bases from V and 1 base from J, with 7 bases in between. This chain's CDR3 is CASSVATGNTEAFF. In DNA form, the CDR3 reads TGTGCCAGCAGCGTAGCTACCGGGAACACTGAAGCTTTCTTT.

The J gene is TRBJ1-1, the V gene TRBV20-1; TRBD1 is a possible D gene (5 bases). The germline V gene encodes CDR1 DFQATT and CDR2 SNEGSKA (reference sequence). This CDR3 is built from 14 residues. The ends were cut back, 0 bases at V and 0 bases at J, with 8 bases in the middle. This CDR3 reads CSAREETVNTEAFF. Here the CDR3 DNA reads TGCAGTGCTAGAGAAGAGACAGTGAACACTGAAGCTTTCTTT.

This clonotype was seen a few times. The V gene is TRBV7-2, the J gene TRBJ1-3; perhaps TRBD1 as D (5 bases). V was pared by 1 base and J by 1 base, with 11 bases between. Germline CDR1 is SGHTA and CDR2 is FQGNSA. The CDR3 has 16 amino acids. CDR3 region: CASSLVPGRSGNTIYF. The CDR3, as DNA: TGTGCCAGCAGCTTAGTCCCGGGACGGTCTGGAAACACCATATATTTT.

This clonotype came up a few times. The V and J genes are TRBV5-6 and TRBJ2-7; D is uncertain. Germline V gives CDR1 SGHDT, CDR2 YYEEEE. This CDR3 is 12 amino acids long. Trimming shortened V by 5 bases and J by 2 bases, and 8 bases separated the two germline ends. The CDR3 is CASRGGTYEQYF. CDR3 DNA: TGTGCCAGCAGGGGTGGCACCTACGAGCAGTACTTC.

This clonotype was counted at least ten times. The rearrangement uses TRBV3-1 and TRBJ2-1; D is unresolved. The germline V gene encodes CDR1 LGHDT and CDR2 YNNKEL (reference sequence). The CDR3 consists of 13 residues. V shed 4 bases and J shed 6 bases, with 10 bases lying between them. CDR3 region: CASSLNRVNEQFF. Here the CDR3 DNA reads TGTGCCAGCAGCCTAAATAGAGTCAATGAGCAGTTCTTC.

The chain joins TRBV19 to TRBJ2-7; 12 nucleotides agree with TRBD2. Germline V gene sequence: CDR1 LNHDA, CDR2 SQIVND (reference sequence). CDR3 length: 17 amino acids. With 5 bases clipped from V and 5 bases from J, the junction kept 13 bases outside the gene matches. CDR3 sequence (DNA): TGTGCCAGTAGTGAAAAGAGACTAGCGGGAGAGATAGACGAGCAGTACTTC. This gives the protein CASSEKRLAGEIDEQYF.

This clonotype was counted many times. CDR3 in DNA: TGTGCCAGCAGTCCGGGAGGCGGCGGGCAGTACTTC. It specifies CASSPGGGGQYF. This sequence joins TRBV12-3 or TRBV12-4 and TRBJ2-7; 7 bases map to TRBD2. This CDR3 spans 12 amino acids. Losses at the gene ends were 5 bases for V and 9 bases for J; bases not matched to a gene: 7.

This clonotype was seen ten or more times. This chain uses TRBV5-1 with TRBJ2-1, with 13 bases matching TRBD2. The CDR3 extends over 17 amino acids. V gave up 4 bases and J gave up 0 bases; unmatched junction bases: 4. CDR1 and CDR2 (germline): SGHRS, YFSETQ. CDR3 sequence reads: CASSHRTSGSSYNEQFF. Written as DNA, the CDR3 is TGCGCCAGCAGCCACCGGACTAGCGGGAGCTCCTACAATGAGCAGTTCTTC.

In this sample, this clonotype turned up many times. This chain links TRBV6-2 or TRBV6-3 with TRBJ2-2; TRBD2 aligns across 11 bases. Germline CDR1 MNHEY, CDR2 SVGEGT. After removal of 6 bases from V and 4 bases from J, the junction contained 4 bases not matched to a gene. This CDR3 is built from 15 residues. The CDR3 sequence: CASSPLAGVTGELFF. The CDR3 coding sequence is TGTGCCAGCAGCCCACTAGCGGGAGTCACCGGGGAGCTGTTTTTT.

This clonotype was found many times. This chain uses TRBV12-3 or TRBV12-4 with TRBJ1-1; 9 bases agree with TRBD1. This CDR3 spans 13 amino acids. V lost 4 bases to trimming and J lost 8 bases; unmatched junction nucleotides: 5. The CDR3 DNA sequence: TGTGCCAGCAGTTGGACAGGGGACCCCGAAGCTTTCTTT. Translation gives CASSWTGDPEAFF.

This chain links TRBV7-9 with TRBJ2-1, with TRBD2 identical over 7 bases. The CDR3 length is 14 residues. J lost 10 bases, V lost 3 bases, and 9 bases had no gene match. Germline-derived CDR1 and CDR2 are SEHNR and FQNEAQ (reference sequence). CDR3 protein: CASSFPDFSGEQFF. For the CDR3, the DNA is TGTGCCAGCAGCTTTCCCGACTTTAGCGGGGAGCAGTTCTTC.

In its sample, this clonotype was seen many times. V and J are TRBV6-1 and TRBJ1-2; 12 positions agree with TRBD1. Germline V gene sequence: CDR1 MNHNS, CDR2 SASEGT. J gave up 1 base and V 4 bases, and 10 bases lay outside the gene matches. CDR3 length: 18 residues. The CDR3 spells CASSAHTGTGGLNYGYTF. The CDR3 DNA reads TGTGCCAGCAGTGCACATACCGGGACAGGGGGCCTTAACTATGGCTACACCTTC.